A selection of T cell receptor beta chains follows, all from one sample in a study of cytomegalovirus exposure and HLA in healthy donors. TCRdb's copy holds only in-frame clones and misses some; the assay was immunoSEQ multiplex PCR. The table has about 150,000 clones, approximately 82% seen once; the top ten hold less than 2%. Sequencing used PBMCs. These receptors all come from a man aged 35 to 55 in good health and CMV-seronegative. CDR3s include the opening cysteine and the closing phenylalanine or tryptophan. A D gene is named only where the DNA matches it firmly. Size is omitted from some rows. Given values are once, few, many or a class for expanded clones.

clone_size j_call d_call v_call cdr3_aa cdr3_nt
once TRBJ2-2 TRBD2 TRBV7-3 CASSLSGRAGELFF TGTGCCAGCAGCTTATCGGGGAGGGCCGGGGAGCTGTTTTTT
- TRBJ2-2 - TRBV11-2 CASSPTSRAPGTGELFF TGTGCCAGCAGCCCCACAAGTAGGGCCCCGGGGACCGGGGAGCTGTTTTTT
- TRBJ2-7 TRBD2 TRBV19 CASSIGAPSGRYRPYEQYF TGTGCCAGTAGTATAGGAGCCCCTAGCGGAAGATACCGGCCCTACGAGCAGTACTTC
- TRBJ2-1 - TRBV5-4 CASSLVGPYNEQFF TGTGCCAGCAGCTTGGTGGGCCCCTACAATGAGCAGTTCTTC
few TRBJ2-3 TRBD1 TRBV2 CASSQGADTQYF TGTGCCAGCAGTCAGGGGGCAGATACGCAGTATTTT
once TRBJ2-1 - TRBV5-1 CASSLAGEVKLMQFF TGCGCCAGCAGCTTGGCCGGAGAGGTCAAACTGATGCAGTTCTTC
- TRBJ1-2 - TRBV2 CASSDMGVYGYTF TGTGCCAGCAGTGATATGGGAGTCTATGGCTACACCTTC
- TRBJ1-1 TRBD1 TRBV5-8 CASSIVTGVDEAFF TGTGCCAGCAGTATTGTAACAGGGGTGGATGAAGCTTTCTTT
- TRBJ2-1 - TRBV27 CATLTLGGEQFF TGTGCCACCCTAACCCTAGGTGGTGAGCAGTTCTTC
- TRBJ1-2 TRBD1 TRBV29-1 CSVGPLGQGYGYTF TGCAGCGTTGGCCCCTTAGGACAGGGCTATGGCTACACCTTC
- TRBJ1-1 - TRBV2 CASSDRGVGNTEAFF TGTGCCAGCAGTGATAGGGGTGTGGGGAACACTGAAGCTTTCTTT